This T cell receptor beta chain derives from a study of cytomegalovirus exposure and HLA in healthy donors. General study findings and limits: Researchers catalogued roughly 150 TCR beta chains as cytomegalovirus-associated. Reportedly, a later analysis found an Asian-associated ancestry cluster had fewer N-insertions than the approximately 670-donor mean. A later analysis reported that several of the most significant clusters appeared to be linked to common viral pathogens, among them Epstein-Barr virus.

Germline assignment: CDR1 MNHEY and CDR2 SVGAGI. The CDR3 sequence is 14 residues long. Trimming removed 7 bases from V and 1 base from J, with 10 bases in between. Of note for this clone: No antigen is known for it.

13 Jbeta primers and 60 Vbeta primers were used for the PCR. The method was immunoSEQ multiplex PCR; TCRdb's version includes in-frame clones alone and lacks a portion of them. Of some 130,000 clones in the sample, 85% to 90% were seen once. V usage is TRBV6-5 and J usage is TRBJ1-4; D is unresolved. The specimen sequenced was PBMCs. The source is a woman aged 30 to 39 in good health and CMV-seropositive. DNA for the CDR3: TGTGCCAGCAAGCGTACCATAACTAATGAAAAACTGTTTTTT. Residues: CASKRTITNEKLFF.